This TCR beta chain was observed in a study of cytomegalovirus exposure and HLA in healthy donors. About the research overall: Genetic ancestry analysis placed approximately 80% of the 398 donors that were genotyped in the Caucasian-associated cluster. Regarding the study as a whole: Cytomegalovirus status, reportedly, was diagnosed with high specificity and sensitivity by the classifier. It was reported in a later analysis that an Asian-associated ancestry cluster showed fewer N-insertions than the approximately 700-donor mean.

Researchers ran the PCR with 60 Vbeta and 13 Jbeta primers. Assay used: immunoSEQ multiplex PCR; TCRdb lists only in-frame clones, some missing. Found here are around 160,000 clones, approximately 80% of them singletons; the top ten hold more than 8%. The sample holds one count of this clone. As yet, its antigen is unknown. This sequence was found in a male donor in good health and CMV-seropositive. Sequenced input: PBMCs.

CDR3 loop: CSSPGQGFQPQHF. In nucleotides, the CDR3 is TGCAGCTCACCGGGACAGGGCTTCCAGCCCCAGCATTTT. The V call is TRBV29-1, the J call TRBJ1-5, with TRBD1 identical over 9 bases. V shed 8 bases and J 7 bases; nucleotides not matched to a gene: 9. The germline gives CDR1 SQVTM, CDR2 ANQGSEA. The CDR3 sequence is 13 residues long.